A single sample is the source of the 4 T cell receptor beta chains below, sequenced in a study of T cell repertoires in cytomegalovirus infection. MiXCR, applied by TCRdb to the reads, yields one record per CDR3 protein. The profile shows more than 250,000 distinct CDR3 sequences, about 13% of them singletons. Sequencing used PBMCs. These TCRs come from a human donor in good health (CMV status not recorded). Some clones in this sample may be carry-over from other donors' samples.

This clonotype was recorded at least ten times. This chain links TRBV11-2 with TRBJ1-1, with D maybe TRBD1 (5 bases). The CDR3 consists of 14 residues. V lost 1 base to trimming and J lost 3 bases, with 9 bases between them. CDR1 is SGHAT and CDR2 is FQNNGV in the germline V gene. CDR3 DNA: TGTGCCAGCAGCTTAGCCGGGGGACACACTGAAGCTTTCTTT. Amino acids: CASSLAGGHTEAFF.

The sample holds many counts of this clonotype. The chain couples TRBV7-6 to TRBJ2-3; TRBD2 agrees at 7 bases. The CDR3 length is 18 residues. The V segment lost 1 base and the J segment 0 bases; nucleotides outside the gene matches: 10. Germline V gene lookup returns CDR1 SGHVS and CDR2 FNYEAQ. The CDR3 nucleotides are TGTGCCAGCAGCTTAGTTCTCTCGGGGAGGGCTAGCACAGATACGCAGTATTTT. Protein product: CASSLVLSGRASTDTQYF.

In its sample, this clonotype was seen many times. The chain combines TRBV7-2 with TRBJ2-5, with TRBD2 matching over 12 bases. The germline V gene has CDR1 SGHTA and CDR2 FQGNSA. V trimming: 5 bases; J trimming: 0 bases; junction bases outside the gene matches: 4. The CDR3 extends over 16 amino acids. CDR3 nucleotide sequence: TGTGCCAGCAGCAGAACTAGCGGGGGGTACCAAGAGACCCAGTACTTC. This gives the protein CASSRTSGGYQETQYF.

This clonotype was detected ten times or more. This chain connects TRBV11-2 to TRBJ2-3, with no clear D. CDR3 size: 12 residues. With 10 bases removed from V and 2 bases from J, the gap between germline ends came to 10 bases. CDR1 and CDR2 from the germline V gene are SGHAT and FQNNGV. The CDR3 protein is CATARVTDTQYF. The DNA of the CDR3 is TGTGCCACCGCACGAGTCACAGATACGCAGTATTTT.